This T cell receptor beta chain came from a study of CD8+ T cells in alopecia areata. This clone was recorded many times. The ends were cut back, 9 bases at V and 10 bases at J, with 16 bases in the middle. Germline V gene sequence: CDR1 WSHSY, CDR2 SAAADI. The CDR3 has 13 amino acids. The sequencing template was cDNA reverse transcribed from extracted RNA. The assay was immunoSEQ multiplex PCR, and TCRdb's table has in-frame clones only and misses some. This sample yields over 150,000 clones, of which almost 65% are seen a single time; around 1.8% belongs to the top ten. The sample consisted of CD4+ T cells sorted from blood, taken at week 0. The source of this sequence is a human donor with alopecia areata. The chain joins TRBV10-2 to TRBJ1-6; D possibly corresponds to TRBD1 (6 bases). The CDR3 DNA reads as TGCGCCAGTCAACAGGGAGTTAGGTCACCCCTCCACTTT. Translating gives CASQQGVRSPLHF.